Shown below are 27 T cell receptor beta chains from a single sample sequenced in a study of blood T cells in healthy people across ages. Then a second PCR, running about 7 to 11 cycles, was carried out with a sample-barcoded 5' primer and a J-beta primer mix. TCRdb itself ran the 5' RACE reads through MiXCR, one entry per CDR3 protein. The profile shows over a million distinct CDR3 sequences, about 40% of them singletons. Specimen: blood. Every receptor here comes from a woman aged 18-29 years in good health.

V is TRBV30 and J is TRBJ2-7; D gene unclear. The CDR3 loop spans 15 amino acids. The germline V gene encodes CDR1 GTSNPN and CDR2 SVGIG (reference sequence). The V end lost 1 base, the J end lost 2 bases, and 15 bases lay between the germline ends. CDR3 sequence reads: CAWSGAYPRAYEQYF. The DNA of the CDR3 is TGTGCCTGGAGTGGGGCCTATCCCCGAGCCTACGAGCAGTACTTC.

This clonotype was counted only a few times. The CDR3 sequence: CASTPGLAGYEQYF. The CDR3 coding sequence is TGTGCCAGCACCCCCGGACTAGCGGGCTACGAGCAGTACTTC. The rearrangement uses TRBV12-3 or TRBV12-4 and TRBJ2-7; TRBD2 matches 11 bases. V lost 7 bases and J lost 3; bases outside the gene matches: 5. The length of the CDR3 is 14 residues.

As concerns this clonotype: The junction shows a germline mismatch at one end, possibly a read error. The chain employs TRBV4-2 and TRBJ2-1, with 7 nucleotides matching TRBD1. The germline CDR1 and CDR2 sequences are LGHNA and YNFKEQ. CDR3 length: 16 residues. This CDR3 reads CASSRPTDRANNERFF. The DNA for the CDR3 is TGTGCCAGCAGCCGACCCACTGACAGGGCCAACAATGAGCGGTTCTTC.

The gene calls are TRBV18 and TRBJ2-3; D is uncertain. The CDR3 spans 15 residues. With 4 bases removed from V and 0 bases from J, the gap between germline ends came to 11 bases. Germline lookup yields CDR1 KGHSH and CDR2 LQKENI. The DNA of the CDR3 is TGTGCCAGCTCACGAACGATGGCTAGCACAGATACGCAGTATTTT. Translated: CASSRTMASTDTQYF.

V and J are TRBV27 and TRBJ2-3, with D perhaps TRBD1 (6 bases). With 7 bases removed from V and 2 bases from J, the gap between germline ends came to 13 bases. This CDR3 region has 14 residues. Germline V gene lookup returns CDR1 MNHEY and CDR2 SMNVEV (reference sequence). CDR3 nucleotide sequence: TGTGCCAGCACTCTCGGGACATCCACAGATACGCAGTATTTT. Its translation is CASTLGTSTDTQYF.

V and J are TRBV7-2 and TRBJ2-3; maybe TRBD2 (6 bases). CDR3 length: 14 residues. Deletions cut 4 bases from V and 2 bases from J, with 10 bases between. Germline V gives CDR1 SGHTA, CDR2 FQGNSA. CDR3 region: CASSSRGVTDTQYF. CDR3 in DNA: TGTGCCAGCAGCTCGCGGGGCGTCACAGATACGCAGTATTTT. The full variable domain, in which reference TRBV7-2 and TRBJ2-3 provide the parts outside the CDR3, is GAGVSQSPSNKVTEKGKDVELRCDPISGHTALYWYRQSLGQGLEFLIYFQGNSAPDKSGLPSDRFSAERTGGSVSTLTIQRTQQEDSAVYLCASSSRGVTDTQYFGPGTRLTVL.

This chain connects TRBV11-2 to TRBJ2-4; 7 bases are shared with TRBD2. The CDR3 covers 13 residues. Germline V gene data show CDR1 as SGHAT and CDR2 as FQNNGV. V lost 1 base to trimming and J lost 6 bases; unmatched junction nucleotides: 0. This CDR3 is CASSLAGGNIQYF. The CDR3 bases are TGTGCCAGCAGCTTAGCGGGGGGAAACATTCAGTACTTC.

The J gene is TRBJ2-1, the V gene TRBV7-8; 8 positions match TRBD2. The ends lost 7 bases at V and 3 bases at J; junction bases unmatched: 17. The germline gives CDR1 SGHVS, CDR2 FQNEAQ. The CDR3 has 18 amino acids. The CDR3 DNA reads TGTGCCAGCAACCCTAGGGGCAGCGGGGGCACGCTCTACAATGAGCAGTTCTTC. Translated: CASNPRGSGGTLYNEQFF.

A word on this clonotype: Compared with germline, one end of the junction differs, possibly owing to a read error. The CDR3 DNA follows: TGTGCCAGCAAGATCGGCCTCGGCGGGGGGTTTCAAGAGACCAAGTACTTC. It specifies CASKIGLGGGFQETKYF. The V and J genes are TRBV27 and TRBJ2-5; 8 nucleotides match TRBD2. The CDR3 is made up of 17 amino acids. Germline CDR1 reads MNHEY; CDR2 reads SMNVEV (reference sequence).

CDR3 in amino acids: CASSLELQGLIGETQYF. The DNA of the CDR3 is TGTGCCAGCAGCTTAGAGCTTCAGGGCCTAATAGGGGAGACCCAGTACTTC. The chain couples TRBV7-6 to TRBJ2-5, with D tentatively TRBD1 (5 bases). Trimming took 1 base from V and 5 from J, leaving 20 bases between them. CDR3 length: 17 residues. Germline CDR1 reads SGHVS; CDR2 reads FNYEAQ.

Points on this clonotype: A much more abundant neighbour one base away suggests this may be a read error. This rearrangement joins TRBV7-9 to TRBJ2-4, with D tentatively TRBD2 (5 bases). The CDR3 is 12 amino acids. The germline CDR1 and CDR2 sequences are SEHNR and FQNEAQ (reference sequence). Trimming removed 4 bases from V and 12 bases from J, with 13 bases in between. The CDR3, as DNA: TGTGCCAGCAGCTCCCTGGACTGGACTCAGTACTTC. The encoded protein is CASSSLDWTQYF.

This clonotype was observed at least ten times. The genes are TRBV29-1 and TRBJ2-3, with 8 bases matching TRBD1. Germline loops: CDR1 SQVTM, CDR2 ANQGSEA. CDR3 length: 15 residues. After removal of 0 bases from V and 5 bases from J, the junction contained 7 bases not matched to a gene. The CDR3, as DNA: TGCAGCGTTGAAGACTTGGACAGGGCGAGAGATACGCAGTATTTT. Amino acids: CSVEDLDRARDTQYF.

This chain uses TRBV20-1 with TRBJ2-3; D is possibly TRBD1 (5 bases). V was shortened by 6 bases and J by 10 bases, with 20 bases between the two germline ends. In germline, CDR1 is DFQATT, CDR2 SNEGSKA (reference sequence). The CDR3 is 13 residues long. The CDR3 loop is CSATGQGPGAQYF. The CDR3 DNA sequence: TGCAGTGCCACCGGGCAGGGCCCAGGTGCGCAGTATTTT.

This chain joins TRBV20-1 and TRBJ1-6; 8 bases are a match to TRBD1. The CDR3 sequence is 13 residues long. The germline CDR1 and CDR2 sequences are DFQATT and SNEGSKA (reference sequence). V shed 6 bases, J shed 8 bases, and the junction held 6 bases outside the gene matches. The CDR3 DNA sequence: TGCAGTGCGAGGACAGGGCGCGATTCACCCCTCCACTTT. It encodes CSARTGRDSPLHF.

This clonotype was counted ten times or more. The V and J genes are TRBV3-1 and TRBJ2-1, with a tentative D call TRBD2 (5 bases). Germline V gene data show CDR1 as LGHDT and CDR2 as YNNKEL (reference sequence). There are 12 residues in the CDR3. Trimming shortened V by 1 base and J by 8 bases, and 6 bases separated the two germline ends. CDR3 sequence reads: CASSQGGYEQFF. In DNA, the CDR3 is TGTGCCAGCAGCCAAGGAGGGTATGAGCAGTTCTTC.

The chain couples TRBV27 to TRBJ1-1; no reliable D call. The germline V gene has CDR1 MNHEY and CDR2 SMNVEV (reference sequence). This CDR3 has 14 amino acids. Trimming left V 6 bases short and J 7 bases short, with 18 bases between. The CDR3 region has the DNA TGTGCCAGCAGCAGAAACATCGGGGTAGGTGAAGCTTTCTTT. This sequence encodes CASSRNIGVGEAFF.

Only a few counts were recorded for this clonotype. The chain couples TRBV10-3 to TRBJ1-1; D gene uncertain. The germline gives CDR1 ENHRY, CDR2 SYGVKD. CDR3 length equals 15 residues. The V and J ends lost 3 bases and 1 base respectively, with 12 bases between them. The CDR3 here is CAISDPARENTEAFF. The CDR3 coding sequence is TGTGCCATCAGTGACCCTGCTAGGGAGAACACTGAAGCTTTCTTT.

This clonotype has a handful of counts. The rearrangement joins TRBV20-1 to TRBJ2-3; 9 nucleotides agree with TRBD2. CDR3 size: 16 residues. Germline V lookup: CDR1 DFQATT, CDR2 SNEGSKA (reference sequence). V lost 1 base to trimming and J lost 2 bases; unmatched junction nucleotides: 7. The CDR3 region has the DNA TGCAGTGCTAGAGCTCCGACTAGCGGACTCACAGATACGCAGTATTTT. It translates to CSARAPTSGLTDTQYF.

This chain links TRBV10-2 with TRBJ2-3, with a tentative D call TRBD2 (7 bases). Trimming removed 0 bases at V and 4 bases at J, with 17 bases between. CDR1 WSHSY and CDR2 SAAADI come from the germline V gene. The CDR3 spans 17 residues. As DNA, the CDR3 is TGCGCCAGCAGTGAGTCGACGCGGGGGCCCATGCCAGATACGCAGTATTTT. Protein sequence: CASSESTRGPMPDTQYF.

The chain joins TRBV12-3 or TRBV12-4 to TRBJ2-1; D possibly corresponds to TRBD2 (5 bases). The germline V and J ends were trimmed by 1 base and 3 bases, with 13 bases remaining between them. The CDR3 contains 16 residues. The DNA of the CDR3 is TGTGCCAGCAGTTTAGGTACGGCGGGCCGCTACAATGAGCAGTTCTTC. Encoded protein: CASSLGTAGRYNEQFF.

This clonotype came up a few times. V usage is TRBV9 and J usage is TRBJ1-4; 8 bases align to TRBD1. Looked up from germline, CDR1 is SGDLS and CDR2 is YYNGEE. The CDR3 length is 16 residues. V lost 4 bases, J lost 0 bases, and 5 bases stayed unmatched. The CDR3 here is CASSLGQGATNEKLFF. The CDR3, as DNA: TGTGCCAGCAGCCTTGGACAGGGAGCAACTAATGAAAAACTGTTTTTT.

The V call is TRBV19, the J call TRBJ2-5; D tentatively reads TRBD1 or TRBD2 (5 bases each). The CDR3 has 16 residues. The V gene's germline CDR1 is LNHDA and CDR2 SQIVND (reference sequence). V was trimmed by 9 bases and J by 0 bases, leaving 20 bases between them. The CDR3 protein is CASQGDRTKNQETQYF. For the CDR3, the DNA is TGTGCCAGCCAAGGGGACCGAACAAAAAACCAAGAGACCCAGTACTTC.

On this clonotype itself: One end of the junction fails to match germline, which may point to a read error. The rearrangement uses TRBV7-2 and TRBJ1-1; weak D call: TRBD1 (5 bases). The CDR3 loop spans 14 amino acids. From germline, CDR1 is SGHTA and CDR2 FQGNSA. The CDR3: CAGSAQRDLTEAFF. For the CDR3, the DNA is TGTGCCGGCAGCGCGCAACGGGACCTGACTGAAGCTTTCTTT.

This clonotype was observed a few times. This chain joins TRBV14 and TRBJ2-7; D possibly matches TRBD1 or TRBD2 (5 bases each). CDR1 is SGHDN, CDR2 FVKESK, per germline. The V gene lost 4 bases and the J gene lost 6 bases, with 16 bases spanning the gap. The CDR3 has 14 amino acids. The CDR3 region has the DNA TGTGCCAGCAGCCGACAGTGGGGGATGGGCGAGCAGTACTTC. It specifies CASSRQWGMGEQYF.

V usage is TRBV12-3 or TRBV12-4 and J usage is TRBJ2-3, with 8 nucleotides matching TRBD2. This CDR3 is built from 15 residues. The J segment lost 4 bases and the V segment lost 6 bases, leaving 9 bases of the junction unmatched. The DNA for the CDR3 is TGTGCCAGCAGCCCTCGGGGGACTAGGGCAGATACGCAGTATTTT. It is translated as CASSPRGTRADTQYF.

This clonotype was seen more than once but under ten times. V and J are TRBV4-1 and TRBJ2-1; no clear D gene. The germline V gene encodes CDR1 MGHRA and CDR2 YSYEKL. Trimming took off 0 bases at V and 4 bases at J, with 7 bases between the two ends. The CDR3 runs 14 residues. CDR3: CASSQDRTYNEQFF. CDR3 nucleotides: TGCGCCAGCAGCCAAGATCGAACTTACAATGAGCAGTTCTTC.

This clonotype was counted only a few times. The chain uses TRBV13 and TRBJ2-1, with a possible D match to TRBD2 (5 bases). The germline V gene encodes CDR1 PRHDT and CDR2 FYEKMQ (reference sequence). This CDR3 is built from 13 residues. The V end lost 3 bases, the J end lost 6 bases, and 9 bases lay between the germline ends. The CDR3 DNA is TGTGCCAGCAGCTTTAGCCTAGCCAATGAGCAGTTCTTC. Translation gives CASSFSLANEQFF. Supplemented by reference TRBV13 and TRBJ2-1, the full variable domain reads AAGVIQSPRHLIKEKRETATLKCYPIPRHDTVYWYQQGPGQDPQFLISFYEKMQSDKGSIPDRFSAQQFSDYHSELNMSSLELGDSALYFCASSFSLANEQFFGPGTRLTVL.